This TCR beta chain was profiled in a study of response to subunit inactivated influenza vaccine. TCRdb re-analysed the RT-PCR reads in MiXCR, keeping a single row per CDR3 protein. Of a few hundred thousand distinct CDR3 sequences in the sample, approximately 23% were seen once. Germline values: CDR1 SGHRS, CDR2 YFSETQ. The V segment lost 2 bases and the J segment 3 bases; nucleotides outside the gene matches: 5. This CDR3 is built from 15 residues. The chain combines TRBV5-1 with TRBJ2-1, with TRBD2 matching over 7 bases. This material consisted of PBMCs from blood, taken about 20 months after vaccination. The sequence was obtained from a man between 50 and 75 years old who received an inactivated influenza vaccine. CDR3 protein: CASSFTSVDYNEQFF. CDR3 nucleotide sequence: TGCGCCAGCAGCTTTACTAGCGTTGACTACAATGAGCAGTTCTTC.